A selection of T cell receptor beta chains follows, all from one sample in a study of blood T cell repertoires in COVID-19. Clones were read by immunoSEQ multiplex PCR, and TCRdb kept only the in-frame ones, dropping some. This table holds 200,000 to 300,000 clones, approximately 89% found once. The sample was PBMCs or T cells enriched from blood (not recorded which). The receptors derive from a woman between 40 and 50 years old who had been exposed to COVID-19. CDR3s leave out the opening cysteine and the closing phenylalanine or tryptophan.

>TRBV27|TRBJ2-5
ASSSGQGGETQY
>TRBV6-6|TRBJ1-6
ASRDRPNNSPLH
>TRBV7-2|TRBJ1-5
ASSLSWRQPQH
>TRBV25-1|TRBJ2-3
ASRGTDTQY
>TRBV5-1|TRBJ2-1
ASSLGGSSYNEQF
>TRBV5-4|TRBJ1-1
ASSLGGRDTEAF
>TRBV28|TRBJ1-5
ASRDTGQGNQPQH
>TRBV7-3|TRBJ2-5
ASSPQAEETQY
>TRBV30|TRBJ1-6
AWTGVRSNSPLH
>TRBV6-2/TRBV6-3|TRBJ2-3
ASSYPMGSGNTDTQY
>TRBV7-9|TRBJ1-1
ASSPVQGVNTEAF
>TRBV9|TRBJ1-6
ASSGTGNSPLH
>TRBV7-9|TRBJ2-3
AISGRAPGRTDTQY
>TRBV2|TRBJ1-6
ASSPSSYNSPLH
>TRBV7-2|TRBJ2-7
ASSPGTGGYEQY
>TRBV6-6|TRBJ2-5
ASSYSSGGAFQTQY
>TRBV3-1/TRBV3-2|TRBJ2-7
ASSQVAGTGLYEQY
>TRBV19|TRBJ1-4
ASSPPGGRAVEKLF
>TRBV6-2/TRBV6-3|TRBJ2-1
ASSRKGTMGEQF
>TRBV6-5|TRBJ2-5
ASSYSNGGETQY
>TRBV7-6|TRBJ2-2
ASSPTGRNTGELF
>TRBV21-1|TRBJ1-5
ASSKRTIQGLKPQH
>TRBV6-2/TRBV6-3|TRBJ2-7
ASSYSSPSTYEQY
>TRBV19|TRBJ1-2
ASSSTGLEGYT
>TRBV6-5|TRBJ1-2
ASSYQGQDYGYT
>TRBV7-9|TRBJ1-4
ASSSPGGLITGEKLF
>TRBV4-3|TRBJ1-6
ASSLLNRPGRSSYNSPLH
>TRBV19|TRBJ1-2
ASSMGGQLSYGYT
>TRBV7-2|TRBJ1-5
ASSLGGQLNQPQH
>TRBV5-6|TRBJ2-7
ASSSGSYEQY
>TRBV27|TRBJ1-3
ASSPGTGPGNTIY
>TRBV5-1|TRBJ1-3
ASSVPGGTSGNTIY
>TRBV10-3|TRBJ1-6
ANRQGVGSPLH